The next 22 T cell receptor beta chains were all read from a single sample in a study of molecular identifiers for immune sequencing clone quantification. One entry per CDR3 protein results from TCRdb running MiXCR on the PCR reads. The sample includes 90,000 to 120,000 distinct CDR3 sequences, under 40% seen only once; the top ten take about 4.2%. Specimen: naive CD8+ T cells from blood, with Jurkat cell RNA spiked in. Subset denoted: FACS-sorted CD8+CD4-CCR7+CD45RA+ naive T cells. These receptors came from a human donor in good health. Some libraries in this study had Jurkat cell RNA spiked in.

This clonotype was detected many times. The gene calls are TRBV20-1 and TRBJ2-7; 7 bases line up with TRBD1. The CDR3 runs to 14 residues. Trimming at V came to 4 bases and at J to 0 bases, leaving 6 bases not matched to a gene. Germline V gives CDR1 DFQATT, CDR2 SNEGSKA (reference sequence). This chain's CDR3 is CSAIGQEYSYEQYF. CDR3 nucleotide sequence: TGCAGTGCTATTGGACAGGAATACTCCTACGAGCAGTACTTC.

The chain carries TRBV9 and TRBJ2-3; the D is unclear. CDR1 SGDLS and CDR2 YYNGEE come from the germline V gene. V was pared by 3 bases and J by 2 bases, with 7 bases between. This CDR3 contains 13 residues. The chain's CDR3 is CASSALDTDTQYF. In nucleotides, the CDR3 is TGTGCCAGCAGCGCTTTGGACACAGATACGCAGTATTTT.

On this clonotype itself: One base away lies a much larger clone, so this may be a sequencing read error. Because it lacks the conserved phenylalanine or tryptophan at the end, this CDR3 is likely a read error. This chain uses TRBV28 with TRBJ2-3, with 13 bases that match TRBD2. Germline V gene lookup returns CDR1 MDHEN and CDR2 SYDVKM. The CDR3 sequence is 19 residues long. Trimming took 6 bases from V and 4 from J; bases not matched to a gene: 16. CDR3 loop: CASSSTPWTSGSLPDTQYY. The CDR3 DNA sequence: TGTGCCAGCAGCTCCACCCCGTGGACTAGCGGGAGTCTCCCAGATACGCAGTATTAT.

In the case of this clonotype: A much larger clone lies a single base off, so this may be a read error. The chain is built from TRBV28 and TRBJ2-3; 10 bases are a match to TRBD2. The CDR3 extends over 19 amino acids. Germline lookup yields CDR1 MDHEN and CDR2 SYDVKM. CDR3 nucleotides: TGTGCCAGCAGTTTAGTGCCTAGCGGGAGACTCTCGCCCGCAGATACGCGGTATTTT. It codes for CASSLVPSGRLSPADTRYF.

This clonotype was picked up a small number of times. This sequence joins TRBV28 and TRBJ2-2; 10 nucleotides agree with TRBD2. The germline V gene has CDR1 MDHEN and CDR2 SYDVKM. With V trimmed by 6 bases and J by 3 bases, 10 bases remained unmatched. The CDR3 loop spans 17 amino acids. CDR3 in amino acids: CASSPLSGREDTGELFF. For the CDR3, the DNA is TGTGCCAGCAGCCCCCTAAGCGGGAGGGAGGACACCGGGGAGCTGTTTTTT.

This clonotype was seen many times. This chain links TRBV6-2 or TRBV6-3 with TRBJ2-2; 8 bases fit TRBD1. Germline-derived CDR1 and CDR2 are MNHEY and SVGEGT. The V and J ends lost 4 bases and 6 bases, in that order; junction bases with no gene match: 7. CDR3 size: 15 residues. The CDR3 reads CASSFIQGEAGELFF. CDR3 DNA sequence: TGTGCCAGCAGTTTCATACAGGGGGAAGCCGGGGAGCTGTTTTTT.

This clonotype showed up just a few times. The gene calls are TRBV6-1 and TRBJ2-5; D is possibly TRBD2 (6 bases). The CDR3 consists of 15 residues. The germline gives CDR1 MNHNS, CDR2 SASEGT. Trimming took 5 bases from V and 2 from J, leaving 15 bases between them. The CDR3 reads CASSPTSRGQETQYF. The CDR3 DNA sequence: TGTGCCAGCAGTCCCACTAGCCGTGGGCAAGAGACCCAGTACTTC.

This clonotype occurred a few times. The V call is TRBV6-2 or TRBV6-3, the J call TRBJ2-5, with D unclear. The germline V gene has CDR1 MNHEY and CDR2 SVGEGT. This CDR3 has 14 residues. V shed 0 bases and J shed 1 base, with 6 bases lying between them. CDR3: CASSYSPLQETQYF. CDR3 DNA sequence: TGTGCCAGCAGTTACTCTCCTCTCCAAGAGACCCAGTACTTC.

This clonotype has only one observation. The junction differs from germline at one of its ends, possibly a read error. The J gene is TRBJ2-7, the V gene TRBV10-2; TRBD2 aligns across 7 bases. The germline V gene has CDR1 WSHSY and CDR2 SAAADI. The CDR3 totals 17 residues. The CDR3 DNA reads TGCGCCAGCAGTGATACGGACACGAGCGGGGCATCCTTCGAGCAGTACTTC. This sequence encodes CASSDTDTSGASFEQYF.

The chain uses TRBV7-9 and TRBJ2-1, with TRBD1 matching 10 bases. After removal of 3 bases from V and 4 bases from J, the junction contained 3 bases not matched to a gene. The CDR3 length is 15 residues. The germline V gene encodes CDR1 SEHNR and CDR2 FQNEAQ (reference sequence). This CDR3 reads CASSFGTGVYNEQFF. The DNA for the CDR3 is TGTGCCAGCAGCTTTGGGACAGGGGTTTACAATGAGCAGTTCTTC.

Details on this clonotype: This may be a read error: a much more frequent sequence differs by one nucleotide. V is TRBV7-2 and J is TRBJ2-3; D assignment may be TRBD1 or TRBD2 (5 bases each). Trimming cost V 0 bases and J 4 bases, with 8 bases left between them. Germline V CDR1 and CDR2: SGHTA, FQGNSA. This CDR3 is built from 14 residues. DNA of the CDR3: TGTGCCAGCAGCTTAGCGTTGGGGGCAGATACGCAGTATTTT. This codes for CASSLALGADTQYF.

This clonotype showed up many times. The chain has TRBV7-6 and TRBJ2-3; 9 bases fit TRBD2. V dropped 4 bases and J dropped 2; count of bases not matched to a gene: 1. Germline values: CDR1 SGHVS, CDR2 FNYEAQ. The CDR3 contains 14 residues. The chain's CDR3 is CASSSSGTTDTQYF. CDR3 DNA sequence: TGTGCCAGCAGCTCTAGCGGGACCACAGATACGCAGTATTTT.

There are many counts of this clonotype. The J gene is TRBJ2-1, the V gene TRBV12-5; D unclear. Trimming stripped 1 base from V and 8 bases from J, with 3 bases between. The germline V gene has CDR1 LGHNT and CDR2 FRNRAP. The CDR3 is 11 amino acids. CDR3 DNA: TGTGCTAGTGGTTTGGGGGATGAGCAGTTCTTC. Translating it yields CASGLGDEQFF.

This clonotype was detected only a few times. The chain uses TRBV28 and TRBJ1-3; D unresolved. Trimming removed 6 bases from V and 8 bases from J, with 14 bases in between. The CDR3 has 13 amino acids. Germline-derived CDR1 and CDR2 are MDHEN and SYDVKM. The CDR3 sequence: CASRSWEADTIYF. CDR3 DNA sequence: TGTGCCAGCAGATCCTGGGAGGCGGACACCATATATTTT.

This clonotype occurred a few times. The rearrangement joins TRBV7-6 to TRBJ1-1; 7 bases line up with TRBD1. CDR3 length equals 13 residues. Germline loops: CDR1 SGHVS, CDR2 FNYEAQ. The trim removed 4 bases at V and 3 bases at J, leaving 2 bases unmatched. DNA of the CDR3: TGTGCCAGCAGCTGGGGGACAGACACTGAAGCTTTCTTT. This encodes CASSWGTDTEAFF.

The sample holds many counts of this clonotype. The chain links TRBV14 to TRBJ2-7; D gene unclear. V lost 9 bases, J lost 5 bases, and 17 bases lay in between. CDR1 and CDR2 (germline): SGHDN, FVKESK. This CDR3 comprises 13 residues. The CDR3: CASRKSPKDEQYF. The CDR3 DNA is TGTGCCAGTAGGAAATCTCCAAAGGACGAGCAGTACTTC.

The chain combines TRBV6-2 or TRBV6-3 with TRBJ2-2; D gene uncertain. Trimming stripped 4 bases from V and 10 bases from J, with 7 bases between. CDR1 MNHEY and CDR2 SVGEGT come from the germline V gene. The CDR3 totals 11 residues. CDR3 sequence: CASSFGLELFF. The CDR3 DNA follows: TGTGCCAGCAGTTTCGGGTTGGAGCTGTTTTTT.

The chain has TRBV7-9 and TRBJ2-3; no reliable D call. CDR3 length: 12 amino acids. The V and J ends lost 5 bases and 8 bases respectively, with 11 bases between them. Germline V CDR1 and CDR2: SEHNR, FQNEAQ (reference sequence). This chain's CDR3 is CASSPLGGTQYF. DNA for the CDR3: TGTGCCAGCAGCCCGTTGGGTGGTACGCAGTATTTT.

This clonotype was counted at least ten times. The chain is built from TRBV7-8 and TRBJ2-7, with 9 nucleotides matching TRBD1. CDR3 length: 16 residues. Germline CDR1 SGHVS, CDR2 FQNEAQ. Trimming removed 0 bases from V and 3 bases from J; junction bases left unmatched: 6. The CDR3: CASSLAILGQGYEQYF. Here the CDR3 DNA reads TGTGCCAGCAGCTTAGCGATTCTGGGACAGGGCTACGAGCAGTACTTC.

The J gene is TRBJ2-7, the V gene TRBV7-9; D remains unclear. This CDR3 spans 12 amino acids. Germline CDR1 reads SEHNR; CDR2 reads FQNEAQ (reference sequence). Deletions cut 2 bases from V and 6 bases from J, with 8 bases between. The CDR3 region has the DNA TGTGCCAGCAGCTTATCCCTGGCCGAGCAGTACTTC. Translating it yields CASSLSLAEQYF. The entire variable domain, with the rest obtained from reference TRBV7-9 and TRBJ2-7, is as follows: DTGVSQNPRHKITKRGQNVTFRCDPISEHNRLYWYRQTLGQGPEFLTYFQNEAQLEKSRLLSDRFSAERPKGSFSTLEIQRTEQGDSAMYLCASSLSLAEQYFGPGTRLTVT.

This clonotype was detected ten times or more. This chain links TRBV5-1 with TRBJ1-2, with 8 bases matching TRBD1. V was pared by 6 bases and J by 4 bases, with 8 bases of the junction left unmatched. This CDR3 is built from 14 residues. CDR1 and CDR2 from the germline V gene are SGHRS and YFSETQ. The CDR3 sequence: CASNYKTGGYGYTF. The DNA of the CDR3 is TGCGCCAGCAATTATAAAACAGGGGGCTATGGCTACACCTTC.

In the case of this clonotype: Because it lacks the conserved phenylalanine or tryptophan at the end, this CDR3 is likely a read error. The rearrangement links TRBV6-5 to TRBJ2-1; 10 bases are shared with TRBD2. Germline V gene data show CDR1 as MNHEY and CDR2 as SVGAGI. The CDR3 sequence is 15 residues long. The V gene end was trimmed by 8 bases and the J gene end by 0 bases; junction bases not matched to a gene: 4. The CDR3 reads CASGPSGSSYNEQFI. DNA of the CDR3: TGTGCCAGCGGTCCTAGCGGGAGCTCCTACAATGAGCAGTTCATC.